This TCR beta chain was recovered during a study of blood T cells in healthy people across ages. Study-wide points: It was the long-lived donors that had more naive CD4+ cells and higher diversity than aged donors. In these data, TCR beta diversity tracked strongly with naive T cell percentage.

Extraction yielded at least 6 micrograms of total RNA per sample. It was with a sample-barcoded 5' primer and a J-beta primer mix that a second PCR of roughly 7 to 12 cycles was run. Using its own MiXCR run on the 5' RACE reads, TCRdb lists one record per CDR3 protein. This sample carries about 680,000 distinct CDR3 sequences, roughly 49% of them seen once, and the ten largest clones take about a third. To note about this clonotype: Its antigen remains unidentified. A much larger clone lies one base from this, so it may be a read error.

This clonotype was obtained from an older woman in good health. The sequencing input was blood.

The CDR3 spells CASSRDRRPYNEQYF. Here the CDR3 DNA reads TGTGCCAGCAGCAGGGACAGGAGGCCCTACAATGAGCAGTACTTC. The chain joins TRBV6-5 to TRBJ2-7; 8 bases agree with TRBD1. The trim removed 6 bases at V and 7 bases at J, leaving 14 bases unmatched. CDR3 length: 15 amino acids. Germline V gene lookup returns CDR1 MNHEY and CDR2 SVGAGI.